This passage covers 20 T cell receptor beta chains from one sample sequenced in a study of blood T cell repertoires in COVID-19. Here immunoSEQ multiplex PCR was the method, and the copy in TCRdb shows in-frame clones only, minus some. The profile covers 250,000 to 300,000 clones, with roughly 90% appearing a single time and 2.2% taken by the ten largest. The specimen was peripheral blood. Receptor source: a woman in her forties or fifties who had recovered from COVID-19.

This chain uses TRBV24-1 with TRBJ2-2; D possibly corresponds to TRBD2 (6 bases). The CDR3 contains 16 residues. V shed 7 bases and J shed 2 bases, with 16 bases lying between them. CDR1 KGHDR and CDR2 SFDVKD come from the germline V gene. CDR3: CATRPAGTQNTGELFF. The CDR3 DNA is TGTGCCACCAGGCCGGCCGGGACTCAAAACACCGGGGAGCTGTTTTTT.

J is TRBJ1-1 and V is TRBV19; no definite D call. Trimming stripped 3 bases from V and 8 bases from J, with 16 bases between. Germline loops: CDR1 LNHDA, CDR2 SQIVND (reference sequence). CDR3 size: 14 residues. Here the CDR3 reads CASSIVRGTSEAFF. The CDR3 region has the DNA TGTGCCAGTAGTATCGTCCGGGGAACATCCGAAGCTTTCTTT.

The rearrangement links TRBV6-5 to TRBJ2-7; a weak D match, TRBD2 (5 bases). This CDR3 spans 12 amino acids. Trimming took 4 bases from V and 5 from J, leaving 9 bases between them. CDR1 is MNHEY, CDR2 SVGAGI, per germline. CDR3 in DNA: TGTGCCAGCAGTTCGGGAAGACACGAGCAGTACTTC. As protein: CASSSGRHEQYF.

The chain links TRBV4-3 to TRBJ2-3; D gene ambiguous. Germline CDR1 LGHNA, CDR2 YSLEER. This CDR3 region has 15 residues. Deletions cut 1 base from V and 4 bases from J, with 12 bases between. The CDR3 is CASSQGVSSSDTQYF. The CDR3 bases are TGCGCCAGCAGCCAAGGAGTTAGCAGTTCAGATACGCAGTATTTT.

The CDR3 DNA reads TGCGCCAGCAGCCAACCCCGGACAGGGGCCTACAATGAGCAGTTCTTC. It codes for CASSQPRTGAYNEQFF. V gene TRBV4-3 combines with J gene TRBJ2-1, with 9 bases aligning to TRBD1. CDR1 is LGHNA, CDR2 YSLEER, per germline. Trimming took 2 bases from V and 2 from J; bases not matched to a gene: 4. The CDR3 extends over 16 amino acids.

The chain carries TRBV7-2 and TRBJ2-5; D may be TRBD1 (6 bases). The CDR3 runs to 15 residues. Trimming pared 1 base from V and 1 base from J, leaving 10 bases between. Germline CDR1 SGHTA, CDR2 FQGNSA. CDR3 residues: CASSLGGHLQETQYF. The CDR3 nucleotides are TGTGCCAGCAGCTTAGGGGGACACCTCCAAGAGACCCAGTACTTC.

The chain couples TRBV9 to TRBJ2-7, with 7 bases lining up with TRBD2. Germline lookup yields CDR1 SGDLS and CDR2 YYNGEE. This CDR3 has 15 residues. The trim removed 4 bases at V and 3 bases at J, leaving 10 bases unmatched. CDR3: CASSPRLAESYEQYF. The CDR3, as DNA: TGTGCCAGCAGCCCTCGACTAGCCGAGAGCTACGAGCAGTACTTC.

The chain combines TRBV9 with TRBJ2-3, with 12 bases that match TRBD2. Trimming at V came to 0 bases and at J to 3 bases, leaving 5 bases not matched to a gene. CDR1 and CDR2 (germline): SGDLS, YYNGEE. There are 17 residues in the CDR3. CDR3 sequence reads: CASSVGPSGRGTDTQYF. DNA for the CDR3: TGTGCCAGCAGCGTAGGGCCTAGCGGGAGGGGAACAGATACGCAGTATTTT.

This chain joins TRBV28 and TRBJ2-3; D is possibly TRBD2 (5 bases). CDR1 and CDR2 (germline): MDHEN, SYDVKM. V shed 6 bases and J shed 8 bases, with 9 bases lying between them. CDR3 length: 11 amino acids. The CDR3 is CASSDYFTQYF. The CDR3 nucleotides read TGTGCCAGCAGCGACTACTTTACGCAGTATTTT. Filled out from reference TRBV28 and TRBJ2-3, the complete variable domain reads DVKVTQSSRYLVKRTGEKVFLECVQDMDHENMFWYRQDPGLGLRLIYFSYDVKMKEKGDIPEGYSVSREKKERFSLILESASTNQTSMYLCASSDYFTQYFGPGTRLTVL.

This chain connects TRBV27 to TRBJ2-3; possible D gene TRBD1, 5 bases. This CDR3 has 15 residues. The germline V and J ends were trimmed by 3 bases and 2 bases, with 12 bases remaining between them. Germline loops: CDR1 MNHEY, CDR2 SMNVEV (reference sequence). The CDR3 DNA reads TGTGCCAGCAGTTTGCTCATGGGGCACACAGATACGCAGTATTTT. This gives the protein CASSLLMGHTDTQYF.

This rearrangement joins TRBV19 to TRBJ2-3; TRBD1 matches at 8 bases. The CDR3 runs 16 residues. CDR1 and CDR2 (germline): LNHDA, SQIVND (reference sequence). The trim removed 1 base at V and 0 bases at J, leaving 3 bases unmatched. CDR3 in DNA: TGTGCCAGTAGTATAGGGACAGGGATGAGCACAGATACGCAGTATTTT. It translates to CASSIGTGMSTDTQYF.

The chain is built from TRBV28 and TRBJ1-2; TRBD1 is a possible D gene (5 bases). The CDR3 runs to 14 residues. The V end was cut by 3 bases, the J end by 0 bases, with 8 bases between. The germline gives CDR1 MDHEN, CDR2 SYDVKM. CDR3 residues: CASSFGRANYGYTF. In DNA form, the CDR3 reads TGTGCCAGCAGTTTCGGCAGGGCTAACTATGGCTACACCTTC.

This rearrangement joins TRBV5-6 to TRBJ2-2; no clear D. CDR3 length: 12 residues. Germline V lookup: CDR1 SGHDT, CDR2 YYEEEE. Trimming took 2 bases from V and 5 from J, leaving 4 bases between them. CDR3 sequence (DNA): TGTGCCAGCAGCTTACTGACCGGGGAGCTGTTTTTT. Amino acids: CASSLLTGELFF.

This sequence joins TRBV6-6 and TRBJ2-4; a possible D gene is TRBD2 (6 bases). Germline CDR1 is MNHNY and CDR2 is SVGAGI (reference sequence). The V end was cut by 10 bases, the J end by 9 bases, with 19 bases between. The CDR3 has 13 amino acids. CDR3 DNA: TGTGCCACGCATCAAGGCGCCGGGAGCATTCAGTACTTC. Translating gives CATHQGAGSIQYF.

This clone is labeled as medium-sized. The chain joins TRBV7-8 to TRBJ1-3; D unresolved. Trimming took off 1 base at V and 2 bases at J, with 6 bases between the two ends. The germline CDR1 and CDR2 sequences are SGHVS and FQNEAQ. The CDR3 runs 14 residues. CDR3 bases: TGTGCCAGCAGCTTAGGAACAGCTGGAAACACCATATATTTT. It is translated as CASSLGTAGNTIYF. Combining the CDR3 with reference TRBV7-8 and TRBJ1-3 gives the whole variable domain GAGVSQSPRYKVAKRGQDVALRCDPISGHVSLFWYQQALGQGPEFLTYFQNEAQLDKSGLPSDRFFAERPEGSVSTLKIQRTQQEDSAVYLCASSLGTAGNTIYFGEGSWLTVV.

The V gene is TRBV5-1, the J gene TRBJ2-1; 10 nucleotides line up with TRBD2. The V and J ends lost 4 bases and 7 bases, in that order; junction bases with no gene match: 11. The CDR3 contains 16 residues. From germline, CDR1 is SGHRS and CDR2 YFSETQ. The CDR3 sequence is CASSPLASGRSNEQFF. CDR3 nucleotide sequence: TGCGCCAGCAGCCCTCTGGCTAGCGGGAGAAGTAATGAGCAGTTCTTC.

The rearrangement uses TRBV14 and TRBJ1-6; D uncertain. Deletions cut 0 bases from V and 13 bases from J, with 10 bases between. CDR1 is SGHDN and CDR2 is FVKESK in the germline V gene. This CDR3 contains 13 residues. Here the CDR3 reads CASSQERQPPLHF. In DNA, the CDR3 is TGTGCCAGCAGCCAAGAGAGGCAGCCCCCCCTCCACTTT.

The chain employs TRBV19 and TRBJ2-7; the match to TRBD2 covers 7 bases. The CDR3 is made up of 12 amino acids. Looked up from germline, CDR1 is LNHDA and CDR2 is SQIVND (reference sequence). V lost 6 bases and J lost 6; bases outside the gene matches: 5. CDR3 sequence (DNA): TGTGCCAGTAGCGTCTGGGGGGGCGAGCAGTACTTC. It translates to CASSVWGGEQYF.

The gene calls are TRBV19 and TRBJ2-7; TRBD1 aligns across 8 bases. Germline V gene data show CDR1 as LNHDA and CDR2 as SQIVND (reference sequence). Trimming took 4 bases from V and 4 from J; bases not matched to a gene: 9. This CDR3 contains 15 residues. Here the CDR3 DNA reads TGTGCCAGTAGTAGCGCAGGGGGCAAGGTATACGAGCAGTACTTC. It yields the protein CASSSAGGKVYEQYF.

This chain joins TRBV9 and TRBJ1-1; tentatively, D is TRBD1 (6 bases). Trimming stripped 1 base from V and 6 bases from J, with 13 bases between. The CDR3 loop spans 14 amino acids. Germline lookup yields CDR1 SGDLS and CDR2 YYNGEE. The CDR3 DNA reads TGTGCCAGCAGCGTAAATTCTGAGGGGGCTGAAGCTTTCTTT. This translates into CASSVNSEGAEAFF.